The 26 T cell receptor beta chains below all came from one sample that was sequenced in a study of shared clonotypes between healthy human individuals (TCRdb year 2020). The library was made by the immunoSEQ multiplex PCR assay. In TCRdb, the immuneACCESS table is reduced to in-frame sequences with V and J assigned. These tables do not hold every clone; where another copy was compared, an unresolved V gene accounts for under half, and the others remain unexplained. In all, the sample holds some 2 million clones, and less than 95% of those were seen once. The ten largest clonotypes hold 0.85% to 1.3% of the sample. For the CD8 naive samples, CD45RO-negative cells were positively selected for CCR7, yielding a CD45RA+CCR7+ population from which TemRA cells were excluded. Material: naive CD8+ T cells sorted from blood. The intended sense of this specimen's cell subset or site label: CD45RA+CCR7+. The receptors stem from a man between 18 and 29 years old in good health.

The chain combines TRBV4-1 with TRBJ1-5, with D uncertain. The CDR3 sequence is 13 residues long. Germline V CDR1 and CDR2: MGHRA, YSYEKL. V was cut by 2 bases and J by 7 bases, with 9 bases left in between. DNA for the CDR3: TGCGCCAGCAGCCAAAGATTGGTACAGCCCCAGCATTTT. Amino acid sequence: CASSQRLVQPQHF.

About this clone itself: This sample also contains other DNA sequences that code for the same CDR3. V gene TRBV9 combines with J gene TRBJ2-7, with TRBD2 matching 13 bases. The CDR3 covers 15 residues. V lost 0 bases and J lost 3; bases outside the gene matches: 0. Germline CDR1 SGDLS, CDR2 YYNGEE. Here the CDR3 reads CASSVGTSGSYEQYF. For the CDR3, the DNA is TGTGCCAGCAGCGTAGGGACTAGCGGGAGCTACGAGCAGTACTTC.

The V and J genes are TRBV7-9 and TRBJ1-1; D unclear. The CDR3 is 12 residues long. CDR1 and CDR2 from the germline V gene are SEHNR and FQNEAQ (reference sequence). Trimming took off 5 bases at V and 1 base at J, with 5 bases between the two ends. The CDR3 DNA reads TGTGCCAGCAGCCCGCCGAACACTGAAGCTTTCTTT. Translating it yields CASSPPNTEAFF. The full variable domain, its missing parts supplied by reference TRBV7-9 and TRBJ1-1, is DTGVSQNPRHKITKRGQNVTFRCDPISEHNRLYWYRQTLGQGPEFLTYFQNEAQLEKSRLLSDRFSAERPKGSFSTLEIQRTEQGDSAMYLCASSPPNTEAFFGQGTRLTVV.

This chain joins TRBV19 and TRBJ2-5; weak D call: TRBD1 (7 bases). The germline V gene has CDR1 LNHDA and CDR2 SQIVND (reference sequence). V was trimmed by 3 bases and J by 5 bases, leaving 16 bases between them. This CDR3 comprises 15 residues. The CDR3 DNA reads TGTGCCAGTAGTATCTCAGCGGGCAGGGGGGAGACCCAGTACTTC. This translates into CASSISAGRGETQYF.

The CDR3 nucleotides are TGTGCCAGCAGCGAGGGAACAGGGGTATTCAATCAGCCCCAGCATTTT. The encoded protein is CASSEGTGVFNQPQHF. This chain joins TRBV9 and TRBJ1-5; 7 bases agree with TRBD1. Trimming removed 3 bases from V and 3 bases from J; junction bases left unmatched: 9. The CDR3 covers 16 residues. From germline, CDR1 is SGDLS and CDR2 YYNGEE. Combining the CDR3 with reference TRBV9 and TRBJ1-5 gives the whole variable domain DSGVTQTPKHLITATGQRVTLRCSPRSGDLSVYWYQQSLDQGLQFLIQYYNGEERAKGNILERFSAQQFPDLHSELNLSSLELGDSALYFCASSEGTGVFNQPQHFGDGTRLSIL.

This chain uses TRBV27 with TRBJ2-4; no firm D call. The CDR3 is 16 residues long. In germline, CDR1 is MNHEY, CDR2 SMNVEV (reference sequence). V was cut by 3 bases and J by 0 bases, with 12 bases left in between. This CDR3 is CASSFSAQLAKNIQYF. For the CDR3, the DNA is TGTGCCAGCAGTTTTAGTGCACAGCTAGCCAAAAACATTCAGTACTTC.

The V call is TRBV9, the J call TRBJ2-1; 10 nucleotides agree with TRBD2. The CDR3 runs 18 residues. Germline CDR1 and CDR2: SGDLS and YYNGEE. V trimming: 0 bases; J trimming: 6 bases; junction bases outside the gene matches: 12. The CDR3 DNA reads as TGTGCCAGCAGCGTAGAGGCTAGCGGGGGTCCTCTGGGCAATGAGCAGTTCTTC. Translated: CASSVEASGGPLGNEQFF.

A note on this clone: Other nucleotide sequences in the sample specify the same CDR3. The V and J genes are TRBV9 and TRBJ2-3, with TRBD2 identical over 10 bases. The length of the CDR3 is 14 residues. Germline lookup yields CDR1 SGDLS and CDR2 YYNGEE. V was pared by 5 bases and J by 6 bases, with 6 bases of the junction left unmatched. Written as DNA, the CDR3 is TGTGCCAGCAGTCTAGCGGGGGCAGCGGATACGCAGTATTTT. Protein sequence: CASSLAGAADTQYF.

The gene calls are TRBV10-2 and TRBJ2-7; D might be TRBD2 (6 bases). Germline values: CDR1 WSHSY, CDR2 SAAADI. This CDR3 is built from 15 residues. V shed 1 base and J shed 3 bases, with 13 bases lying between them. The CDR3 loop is CASSELASAYYEQYF. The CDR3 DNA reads TGCGCCAGCAGTGAGTTGGCTAGCGCATACTACGAGCAGTACTTC.

The CDR3 loop is CASSLEFAGSYEQYF. CDR3 DNA: TGTGCCAGCAGCTTAGAATTTGCAGGCTCCTACGAGCAGTACTTC. The gene calls are TRBV7-6 and TRBJ2-7, with unresolved D. The CDR3 covers 15 residues. V was cut by 1 base and J by 0 bases, with 10 bases left in between. Germline V gives CDR1 SGHVS, CDR2 FNYEAQ.

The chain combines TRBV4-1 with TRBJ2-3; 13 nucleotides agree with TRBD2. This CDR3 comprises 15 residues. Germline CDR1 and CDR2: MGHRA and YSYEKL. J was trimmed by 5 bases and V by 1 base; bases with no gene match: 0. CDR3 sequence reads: CASSQGLAGGDTQYF. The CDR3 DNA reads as TGCGCCAGCAGCCAAGGACTAGCGGGGGGAGATACGCAGTATTTT.

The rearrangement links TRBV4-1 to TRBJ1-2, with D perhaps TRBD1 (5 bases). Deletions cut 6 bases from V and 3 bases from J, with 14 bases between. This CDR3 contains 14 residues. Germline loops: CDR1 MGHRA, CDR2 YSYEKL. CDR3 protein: CASRLRDSDYGYTF. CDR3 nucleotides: TGCGCCAGCAGACTCCGGGACTCCGACTATGGCTACACCTTC.

CDR3 residues: CASSLSLTGSYEQYF. The DNA for the CDR3 is TGTGCCAGCAGTTTATCGTTGACAGGGTCCTACGAGCAGTACTTC. The rearrangement joins TRBV27 to TRBJ2-7; TRBD1 agrees at 7 bases. Germline V lookup: CDR1 MNHEY, CDR2 SMNVEV (reference sequence). Trimming cost V 0 bases and J 1 base; bases outside gene matches: 3. The CDR3 sequence is 15 residues long.

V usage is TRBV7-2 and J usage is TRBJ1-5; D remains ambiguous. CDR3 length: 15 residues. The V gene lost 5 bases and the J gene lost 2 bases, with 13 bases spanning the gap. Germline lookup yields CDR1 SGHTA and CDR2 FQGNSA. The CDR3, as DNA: TGTGCCAGCAGCCCCGGATACGGCGGCAATCAGCCCCAGCATTTT. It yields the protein CASSPGYGGNQPQHF.

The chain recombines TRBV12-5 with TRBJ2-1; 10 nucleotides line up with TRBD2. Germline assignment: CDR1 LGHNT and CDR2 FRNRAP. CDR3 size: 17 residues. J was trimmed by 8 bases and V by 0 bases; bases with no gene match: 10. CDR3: CASGLVIEREGGDEQFF. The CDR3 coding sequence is TGTGCTAGTGGTTTGGTAATTGAGCGGGAGGGCGGAGATGAGCAGTTCTTC.

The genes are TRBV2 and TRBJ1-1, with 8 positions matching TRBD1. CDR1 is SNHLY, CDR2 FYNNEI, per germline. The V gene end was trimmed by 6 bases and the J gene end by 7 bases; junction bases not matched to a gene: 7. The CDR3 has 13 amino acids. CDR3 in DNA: TGTGCCAGCAGCGGCAGGGGGCCGGGTGAAGCTTTCTTT. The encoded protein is CASSGRGPGEAFF.

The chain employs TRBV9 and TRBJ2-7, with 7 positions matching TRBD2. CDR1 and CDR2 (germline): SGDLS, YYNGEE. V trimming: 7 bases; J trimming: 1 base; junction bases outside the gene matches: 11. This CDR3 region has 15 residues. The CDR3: CASGRDEQGSYEQYF. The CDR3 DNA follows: TGTGCCAGCGGGAGGGACGAACAAGGATCCTACGAGCAGTACTTC. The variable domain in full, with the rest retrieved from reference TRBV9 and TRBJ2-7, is DSGVTQTPKHLITATGQRVTLRCSPRSGDLSVYWYQQSLDQGLQFLIQYYNGEERAKGNILERFSAQQFPDLHSELNLSSLELGDSALYFCASGRDEQGSYEQYFGPGTRLTVT.

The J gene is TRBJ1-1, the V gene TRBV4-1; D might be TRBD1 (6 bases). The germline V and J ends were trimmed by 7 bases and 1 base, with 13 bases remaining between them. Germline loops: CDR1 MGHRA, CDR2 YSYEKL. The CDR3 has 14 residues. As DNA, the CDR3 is TGCGCCAGCATCTCGGGACACGAGAACACTGAAGCTTTCTTT. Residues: CASISGHENTEAFF.

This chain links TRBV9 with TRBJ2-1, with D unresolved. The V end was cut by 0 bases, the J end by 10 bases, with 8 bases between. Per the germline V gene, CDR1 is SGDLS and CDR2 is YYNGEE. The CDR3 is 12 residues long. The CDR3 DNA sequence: TGTGCCAGCAGCGTAGGGACCTGGGAGCAGTTCTTC. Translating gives CASSVGTWEQFF.

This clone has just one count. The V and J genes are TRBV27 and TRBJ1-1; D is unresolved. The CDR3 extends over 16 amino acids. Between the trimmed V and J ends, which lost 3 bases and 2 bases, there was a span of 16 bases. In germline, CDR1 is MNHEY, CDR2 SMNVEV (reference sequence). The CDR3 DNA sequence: TGTGCCAGCAGTTTCCTTCCGGAACAGTATAACACTGAAGCTTTCTTT. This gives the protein CASSFLPEQYNTEAFF.

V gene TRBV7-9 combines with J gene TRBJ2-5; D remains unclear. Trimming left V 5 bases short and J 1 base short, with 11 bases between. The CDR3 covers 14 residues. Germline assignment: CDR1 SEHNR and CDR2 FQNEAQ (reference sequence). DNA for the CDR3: TGTGCCAGCAGCCCCTCCGAGCTCCAAGAGACCCAGTACTTC. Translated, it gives CASSPSELQETQYF.

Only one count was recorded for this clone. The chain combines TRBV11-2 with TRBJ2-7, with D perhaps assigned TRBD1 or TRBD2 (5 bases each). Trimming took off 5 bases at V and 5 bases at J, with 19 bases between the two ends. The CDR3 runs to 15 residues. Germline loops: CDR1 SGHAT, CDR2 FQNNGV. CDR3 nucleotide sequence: TGTGCCAGCAGCCCGGGACGGACCCTGTACAACGAGCAGTACTTC. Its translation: CASSPGRTLYNEQYF.

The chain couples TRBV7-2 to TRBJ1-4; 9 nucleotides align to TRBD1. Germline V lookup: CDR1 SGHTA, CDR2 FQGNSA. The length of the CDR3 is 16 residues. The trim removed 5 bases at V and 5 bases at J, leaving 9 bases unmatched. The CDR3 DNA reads TGTGCCAGCAGCGAAGTAACAGGGGGCGAGAATGAAAAACTGTTTTTT. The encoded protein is CASSEVTGGENEKLFF.

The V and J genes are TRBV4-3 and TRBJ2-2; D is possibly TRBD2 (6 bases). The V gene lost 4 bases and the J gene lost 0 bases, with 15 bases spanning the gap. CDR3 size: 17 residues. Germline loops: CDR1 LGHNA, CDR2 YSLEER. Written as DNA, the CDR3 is TGCGCCAGCAGCCTATTGCAGGGACTTACGAACACCGGGGAGCTGTTTTTT. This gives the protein CASSLLQGLTNTGELFF.

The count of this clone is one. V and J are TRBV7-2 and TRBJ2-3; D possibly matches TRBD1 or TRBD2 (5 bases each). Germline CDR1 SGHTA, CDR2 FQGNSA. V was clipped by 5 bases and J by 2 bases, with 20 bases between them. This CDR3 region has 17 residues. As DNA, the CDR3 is TGTGCCAGCAGCAATAATGTCAGGGAGCACTACACAGATACGCAGTATTTT. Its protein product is CASSNNVREHYTDTQYF. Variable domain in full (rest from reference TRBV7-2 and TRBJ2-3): GAGVSQSPSNKVTEKGKDVELRCDPISGHTALYWYRQSLGQGLEFLIYFQGNSAPDKSGLPSDRFSAERTGGSVSTLTIQRTQQEDSAVYLCASSNNVREHYTDTQYFGPGTRLTVL.

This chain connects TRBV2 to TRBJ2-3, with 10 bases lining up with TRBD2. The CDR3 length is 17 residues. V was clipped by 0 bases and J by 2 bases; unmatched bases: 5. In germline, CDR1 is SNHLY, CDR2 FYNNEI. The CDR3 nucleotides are TGTGCCAGCAGTGAAGCGGCTAGCGGGGGCCACACAGATACGCAGTATTTT. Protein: CASSEAASGGHTDTQYF.